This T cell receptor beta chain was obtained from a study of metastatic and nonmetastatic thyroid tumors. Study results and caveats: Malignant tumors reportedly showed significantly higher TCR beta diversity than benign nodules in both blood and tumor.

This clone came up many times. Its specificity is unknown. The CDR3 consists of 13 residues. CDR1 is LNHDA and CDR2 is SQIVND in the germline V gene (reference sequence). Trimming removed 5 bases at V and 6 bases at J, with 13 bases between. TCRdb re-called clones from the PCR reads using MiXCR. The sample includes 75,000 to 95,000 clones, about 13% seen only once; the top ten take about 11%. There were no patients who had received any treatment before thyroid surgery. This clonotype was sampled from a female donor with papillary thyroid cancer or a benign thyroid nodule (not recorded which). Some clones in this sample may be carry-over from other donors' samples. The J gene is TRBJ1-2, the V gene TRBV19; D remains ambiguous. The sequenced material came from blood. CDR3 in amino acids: CASSDRVRDGYTF. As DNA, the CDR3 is TGTGCCAGTAGTGACCGGGTTCGGGATGGCTACACCTTC.